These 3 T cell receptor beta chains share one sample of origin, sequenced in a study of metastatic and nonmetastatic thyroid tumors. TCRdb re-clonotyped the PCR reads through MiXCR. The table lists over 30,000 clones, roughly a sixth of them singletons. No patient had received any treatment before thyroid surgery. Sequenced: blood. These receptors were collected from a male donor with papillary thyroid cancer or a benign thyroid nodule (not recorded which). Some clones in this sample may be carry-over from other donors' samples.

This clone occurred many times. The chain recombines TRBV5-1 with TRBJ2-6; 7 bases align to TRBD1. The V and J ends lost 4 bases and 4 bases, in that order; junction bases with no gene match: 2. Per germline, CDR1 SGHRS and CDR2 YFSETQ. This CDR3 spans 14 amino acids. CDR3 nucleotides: TGCGCCAGCAGCGAACAGGGGGGGGCCAACGTCCTGACTTTC. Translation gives CASSEQGGANVLTF. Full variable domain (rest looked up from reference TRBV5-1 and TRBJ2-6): KAGVTQTPRYLIKTRGQQVTLSCSPISGHRSVSWYQQTPGQGLQFLFEYFSETQRNKGNFPGRFSGRQFSNSRSEMNVSTLELGDSALYLCASSEQGGANVLTFGAGSRLTVL.

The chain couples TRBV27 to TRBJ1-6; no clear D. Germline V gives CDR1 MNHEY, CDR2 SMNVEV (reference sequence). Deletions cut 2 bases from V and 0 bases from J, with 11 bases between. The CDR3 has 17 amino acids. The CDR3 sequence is CASSLQRTSSYNSPLHF. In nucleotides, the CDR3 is TGTGCCAGCAGTTTACAGAGAACGAGCTCCTATAATTCACCCCTCCACTTT.

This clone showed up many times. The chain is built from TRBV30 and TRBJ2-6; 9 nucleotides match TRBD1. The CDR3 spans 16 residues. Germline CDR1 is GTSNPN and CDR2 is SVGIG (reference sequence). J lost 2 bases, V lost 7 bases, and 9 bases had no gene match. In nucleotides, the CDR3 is TGTGCCTTCTCAAGGACAGGGGTAACTGGGGCCAACGTCCTGACTTTC. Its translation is CAFSRTGVTGANVLTF. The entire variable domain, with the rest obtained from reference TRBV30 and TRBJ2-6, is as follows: SQTIHQWPATLVQPVGSPLSLECTVEGTSNPNLYWYRQAAGRGLQLLFYSVGIGQISSEVPQNLSASRPQDRQFILSSKKLLLSDSGFYLCAFSRTGVTGANVLTFGAGSRLTVL.